The 13 T cell receptor beta chains below all came from one sample that was sequenced in a study of shared clonotypes between healthy human individuals. TCRdb's copy holds only in-frame clones and misses some; the assay was immunoSEQ multiplex PCR. This table has about 1.5 million clones, 98% appearing once. The sample taken for sequencing was naive CD4+ T cells sorted from blood. Subset noted: CD45RA+ positively selected. The receptors were gathered from a man aged 25-45 years in good health.

J is TRBJ1-1 and V is TRBV14; the D is unclear. V lost 0 bases and J lost 6, with 8 bases in between. The CDR3 covers 13 residues. Germline V gene lookup returns CDR1 SGHDN and CDR2 FVKESK. CDR3 bases: TGTGCCAGCAGCCAAGATTTTGTCGCTGAAGCTTTCTTT. It yields the protein CASSQDFVAEAFF. Based on the CDR3 plus reference TRBV14 and TRBJ1-1, the full variable domain is EAGVTQFPSHSVIEKGQTVTLRCDPISGHDNLYWYRRVMGKEIKFLLHFVKESKQDESGMPNNRFLAERTGGTYSTLKVQPAELEDSGVYFCASSQDFVAEAFFGQGTRLTVV.

This sequence joins TRBV2 and TRBJ1-1, with 8 positions matching TRBD1. The CDR3 runs 14 residues. CDR1 SNHLY and CDR2 FYNNEI come from the germline V gene. Unmatched junction bases numbered 6, after V lost 3 bases and J lost 6 bases. CDR3 DNA: TGTGCCAGCAGTGAGGACAGGGCTTTGGCTGAAGCTTTCTTT. It encodes CASSEDRALAEAFF.

This clone showed up just once. CDR3 nucleotide sequence: TGTGCCAGCAGCGAAGGGACTAGCGGTAAAGGGACCCAGTACTTC. Encoded protein: CASSEGTSGKGTQYF. The chain has TRBV7-2 and TRBJ2-5, with 11 bases aligning to TRBD2. CDR1 is SGHTA and CDR2 is FQGNSA in the germline V gene. The CDR3 totals 15 residues. With 5 bases clipped from V and 7 bases from J, the junction kept 9 bases outside the gene matches.

This clone was observed a single time. CDR3 sequence reads: CASQFPGQNYGYTF. The DNA of the CDR3 is TGTGCCAGCCAATTCCCAGGACAGAACTATGGCTACACCTTC. The chain uses TRBV2 and TRBJ1-2; a possible D gene is TRBD1 (6 bases). Germline V lookup: CDR1 SNHLY, CDR2 FYNNEI. CDR3 length equals 14 residues. V lost 8 bases, J lost 2 bases, and 15 bases lay in between. Combining the CDR3 with reference TRBV2 and TRBJ1-2 gives the whole variable domain EPEVTQTPSHQVTQMGQEVILRCVPISNHLYFYWYRQILGQKVEFLVSFYNNEISEKSEIFDDQFSVERPDGSNFTLKIRSTKLEDSAMYFCASQFPGQNYGYTFGSGTRLTVV.

Regarding this clone: Other DNA sequences within the sample encode an identical CDR3. This sequence joins TRBV30 and TRBJ2-7; D assignment may be TRBD1 or TRBD2 (5 bases each). The CDR3 contains 13 residues. The V gene lost 2 bases and the J gene lost 1 base, with 9 bases spanning the gap. Germline CDR1 reads GTSNPN; CDR2 reads SVGIG (reference sequence). DNA of the CDR3: TGTGCCTGGAGTAGGGGAGAATCCTACGAGCAGTACTTC. Translation gives CAWSRGESYEQYF.

The CDR3 DNA sequence: TGTGCCAGCAGCTTAGATCGGGACACCATATATTTT. This sequence encodes CASSLDRDTIYF. This chain connects TRBV11-3 to TRBJ1-3; D unclear. The CDR3 covers 12 residues. With 0 bases removed from V and 8 bases from J, the gap between germline ends came to 5 bases. From germline, CDR1 is SGHNT and CDR2 YENEEA.

This chain joins TRBV5-4 and TRBJ2-7, with TRBD2 matching 12 bases. The CDR3 is 16 residues long. V lost 5 bases to trimming and J lost 1 base; unmatched junction nucleotides: 7. CDR1 is SGHNT and CDR2 is YYREEE in the germline V gene (reference sequence). The DNA of the CDR3 is TGTGCCAGCAGTCGACCAGGACTAGCGGGATCCTACGAGCAGTACTTC. Translating it yields CASSRPGLAGSYEQYF.

The chain has TRBV10-2 and TRBJ2-6; D may be TRBD1 (6 bases). The germline V and J ends were trimmed by 3 bases and 0 bases, with 9 bases remaining between them. This CDR3 is 16 amino acids long. CDR1 is WSHSY and CDR2 is SAAADI in the germline V gene. The DNA of the CDR3 is TGCGCCAGCAGTGATCGACAGGCCTCTGGGGCCAACGTCCTGACTTTC. Its translation is CASSDRQASGANVLTF.

As for this clone: One end of the junction fails to match germline, which may point to a read error. V is TRBV20-1 and J is TRBJ2-5; D is unresolved. From germline, CDR1 is DFQATT and CDR2 SNEGSKA (reference sequence). The CDR3 is made up of 10 amino acids. The CDR3 bases are TGCAGTGCTAAACCCGGCCCCGCGAACTTC. Amino acids: CSAKPGPANF.

V gene TRBV10-2 combines with J gene TRBJ2-7; 9 bases are a match to TRBD2. The germline CDR1 and CDR2 sequences are WSHSY and SAAADI. The V segment lost 0 bases and the J segment 2 bases; nucleotides outside the gene matches: 2. CDR3 size: 15 residues. The CDR3 DNA reads as TGCGCCAGCAGTGAGTCGGTAGCGGGGGCCTACGAGCAGTACTTC. This codes for CASSESVAGAYEQYF.

This chain uses TRBV2 with TRBJ2-6; D uncertain. The CDR3 is 17 amino acids. The germline V and J ends were trimmed by 4 bases and 0 bases, with 13 bases remaining between them. CDR1 is SNHLY and CDR2 is FYNNEI in the germline V gene. CDR3 sequence: CASSVRILSSGANVLTF. As DNA, the CDR3 is TGTGCCAGCAGTGTTAGAATTCTTAGCTCTGGGGCCAACGTCCTGACTTTC.

The rearrangement links TRBV7-9 to TRBJ1-1; TRBD1 matches at 7 bases. Germline V gives CDR1 SEHNR, CDR2 FQNEAQ (reference sequence). Trimming cost V 1 base and J 6 bases; bases outside gene matches: 5. This CDR3 is 14 amino acids long. DNA of the CDR3: TGTGCCAGCAGCTTAGAGTGGCAGGGGGCTGAAGCTTTCTTT. The encoded protein is CASSLEWQGAEAFF.

This rearrangement joins TRBV2 to TRBJ2-5, with D perhaps assigned TRBD1 or TRBD2 (5 bases each). Between the trimmed V and J ends, which lost 7 bases and 5 bases, there was a span of 14 bases. The germline CDR1 and CDR2 sequences are SNHLY and FYNNEI. This CDR3 region has 13 residues. In DNA form, the CDR3 reads TGTGCCAGCATGATAGGGGAGAAGGAGACCCAGTACTTC. Protein sequence: CASMIGEKETQYF.